The T cell receptor beta chain under discussion was sequenced for a study of Ad26.COV2.S vaccination and SARS-CoV-2 variants. General study points: With respect to non-spike TCR breadth, vaccine and placebo recipients were similar. Substantial breadth was reported for post-vaccination spike-specific CD8+ and CD4+ T cells.

For this clone: Its antigen is undetermined. Other DNA sequences from this sample encode an identical CDR3 as well.

Treatment: 15 to 20 received Ad26.COV2.S at low or high dose, single or two shots; several received placebo; per-sample allocation not given. Sampling happened 63 days after the first vaccine or placebo injection. Donor was an adult aged 18-55 years in Boston. Expression of Wuhan-strain SARS-CoV-2 spike came from the Ad26 vector that formed the vaccine. Sequencing used immunoSEQ multiplex PCR; TCRdb keeps in-frame clones, though not all of them. The table shows a few hundred thousand clones, with approximately 88% occurring only once. The CDR3 loop spans 13 amino acids. V lost 0 bases to trimming and J lost 3 bases, with 5 bases between them.

Here the sequenced sample was peripheral blood, taken in a trial of Ad26.COV2.S vaccine versus placebo. The rearrangement joins TRBV12-3 or TRBV12-4 to TRBJ1-1; D is uncertain. The sequence derives from a person aged 18 to 65 who received the Ad26.COV2.S COVID-19 vaccine or a placebo. CDR3 bases: TGTGCCAGCAGTTTAGCGTTGGACACTGAAGCTTTCTTT. It translates to CASSLALDTEAFF.